This entry is about one T cell receptor beta chain. Its specific antigen is unknown. Base qualities are not provided; no much larger clone lies one nucleotide away. The library was produced with the immunoSEQ multiplex PCR assay. For the multiplex PCR, a mixture combining 60 forward primers for TCR Vbeta segments and 13 reverse primers for TCR Jbeta segments was used. The CDR3 region of rearranged TCR beta genes was amplified from genomic DNA with a multiplex PCR assay. Amplified TCR beta libraries were sequenced as 87-base-pair reads on the Illumina HiSeq System. The published analysis was carried out like this. Across the roughly 700 repertoires, a later analysis counted roughly 77 million unique TCR beta chains, some 11 million of which were shared by at least two donors. Raw reads were error-corrected and collapsed into unique sequences with a nearest-neighbor algorithm that merged closely related sequences to remove PCR and sequencing errors. CDR3 sequences were aligned to IMGT reference sequences to assign V, D and J gene segments. Each retained sequence needed at least a six-nucleotide match to both a V gene segment and a J gene segment. Rearrangements were called productive when the CDR3 lacked stop codons and stayed in frame with V and J; all others were non-productive. CDR3 was defined by IMGT convention, running from the second conserved V-encoded cysteine to the conserved J-encoded phenylalanine. In an earlier analysis of just under 600 of the donors, sequences lacking an unambiguous match to a single V gene segment were excluded. An earlier analysis of fewer than 650 of the donors classified V segments as functional when productive rearrangements were above 56.7% and as segregating when the standard deviation between donors was above 5%. A statistical classification framework was built for diagnosing cytomegalovirus status from the catalog of TCR beta chain sequences. A later analysis assigned V and J genes by comparing TCR nucleotide sequences with IMGT/GENE-DB human TR gene sequences. A later analysis assigned CDR3 sequences and most-parsimonious VDJ recombination scenarios with the TCRdist pipeline. In a later analysis, every TCR beta chain was defined by the combination of its CDR3 amino acid sequence and its V-gene family, and reads without a unique V-gene family were dropped. To address suspected cross-contamination and a sequencing artifact, a later analysis removed approximately 600 highly shared, low-generation-probability nucleotide sequences. In a later analysis, a clonal expansion index was calculated for each public chain from normalized within-repertoire ranks of inferred template counts. A later analysis computed generation probabilities with a VDJ recombination model fitted to out-of-frame rearrangements, and checked the results against IGoR. Hypergeometric tests were used in a later analysis to score TCR-TCR, TCR-HLA and TCR-CMV co-occurrence, with a repertoire-size bias correction applied to the TCR pairs. A later analysis estimated false discovery rates by permuting HLA or CMV assignments 20 times. In a later analysis, co-occurring TCRs were grouped with DBSCAN, and TCRdist sequence similarity was added when clustering was performed within HLA-allele-positive subsets. Repertoires with fewer than 30,000 or more than 120,000 public chains were left out of co-occurrence clustering, as were a handful of repertoires with anomalous nucleotide sharing. Imported from immuneACCESS, the table was reduced by TCRdb to in-frame sequences with V and J called. These copies leave out some clones; in studies compared against another copy, an unresolved V gene accounts for under half, and the cause of the remainder is not known. The DNA gave D and trimming, while V, J and clone size come from that table. The sample yields about 110,000 clones; around 73% were counted once. The ten largest account for 1% to 1.5% of the sample.

In total, roughly 710 healthy bone marrow donors made up the cohort. At the time of sampling, all cohort members were nominally healthy, though unrecorded immune exposures were likely present. The donor tested CMV seronegative and was one of the 352 seronegative cohort members. A peripheral blood sample was collected from each donor, and TCR beta sequencing was performed on peripheral blood mononuclear cells. Genomic DNA extraction from the blood cell samples was performed with the Qiagen DNeasy Blood Extraction Kit. The data originate from a study of cytomegalovirus exposure and HLA in healthy donors listed by TCRdb under 2017. Looking at the study overall: According to an earlier analysis of 450 to 650 of the donors, about 180 million T cells yielded 120 million or so unique TCR beta sequences and about 280 Gb of sequence data. An early release that covered several hundred HLA-typed donors contained about 300 gigabases of sequencing data and tens of millions of unique TCR sequences. The genetic ancestry cluster associated with self-reported Caucasian donors included around 76% of the approximately 430 genotyped donors. The study was designed to test whether signatures of past pathogen exposure could be identified by cataloging public T cell receptors. The study used immunosequencing to profile the T cell repertoires of several hundred subjects and linked those repertoires to cytomegalovirus serostatus. In addition to the first cohort of roughly 700 subjects, a separate validation cohort of 130 or so different subjects was used. To predict cytomegalovirus infection status, the study brought together high-throughput TCR immunosequencing, statistical association of individual TCRs with disease status, and machine learning. To study patterns of TCR occurrence, a later analysis re-analyzed previously published TCR beta repertoires from just over 650 donors and added high-resolution HLA genotyping. Rather than using new phenotypic data, the later analysis identified candidate immune exposures from TCR beta sequences and from how often those sequences occurred across donors. An earlier analysis of some 600 of the donors applied high-throughput TCR beta sequencing to assess whether each TCR beta V gene segment acted as functional or pseudogenic. Alongside the repertoire data, information on donor age, sex, ethnicity and CMV serostatus was compiled. Genome-wide SNP genotypes for about 60% of the roughly 700 donors were used in a later genetic analysis, which treated that subset as a discovery cohort. All discovery cohort repertoires had been generated using a single sequencing platform. Class I and class II HLA loci were covered by the typing at four-digit resolution. Typing coverage differed by locus: A, B, C, DRB1 and DQB1 were typed in roughly 620-630 donors, DQA1 in approximately 520, DPA1 in 600 to 610, and DPB1 in approximately 450. Four to six DR-DQ haplotypes were handled as single units for association and clustering, since linkage in the cohort was strong. Among about 360 genotyped donors of the cohort, an average of roughly 240,000 unique TCR beta nucleotide sequences were sequenced per donor, roughly 18% of them non-productive.

Trimming leaves V shorter by 0 bases and J shorter by 15 bases, with the junction holding 17 bases beyond the gene matches. CDR1 and CDR2 were assigned from the germline V gene as MGHRA and YSYEKL. Inclusive of the bounding cysteine and phenylalanine, the CDR3 is 17 residues long. Only the CDR3 DNA is retained, 51 bases long and in frame from the first base. Results the study describes overall, beyond this receptor: The classifier was reported to diagnose cytomegalovirus status with high specificity and sensitivity in both the original cohort and the validation cohort. In a later genetic analysis, a missense DCLRE1C variant was associated with V-gene and J-gene trimming of TCR beta chains, and the association was replicated in an independent cohort. A further reported finding was that TCR beta sequences accurately predicted the HLA-A and HLA-B alleles for most subjects in the first cohort. In a later analysis, HLA-associated TCR beta chains were found to be more clonally expanded and to have lower generation probabilities than equally common non-associated chains. Across donors, most TCR sequences were observed very rarely, whereas some public TCRs were present in many individuals. A group of highly shared sequence variants was considered likely to be a technical artifact of the sequencing pipeline. In a later analysis, the rate of TCR association differed among HLA loci, with DRB1 alleles having the most associated TCRs and HLA-C alleles having the fewest. Several of the top co-occurrence clusters appeared to be linked to parvovirus B19, influenza, CMV and Epstein-Barr virus, according to a later analysis. A later genetic analysis reported fewer N-insertions in productive TCRs among donors in an Asian-associated ancestry cluster than the approximately 700-donor mean. The cohort was sequenced for TCR beta chains only, and without alpha or paired-chain data the features that could be detected were limited. In vitro tests confirmed that a few of the cytomegalovirus-associated TCR beta chains recognize cytomegalovirus antigens. Some IMGT-functional V segments, including TRBV6-2 and TRBV6-3, could not be told apart with the 87-base-pair reads, so those segments were excluded. According to the authors, the approach could potentially be generalized to other disease states and immunological phenotypes. Because HLA typing was missing for some donors at each locus, association tests included only the typed subset. Roughly uniform sequencing depth across donors was assumed in presence/absence analyses, although this assumption may not hold. Assigning TCR associations to individual alleles was difficult when HLA alleles, especially DR and DQ, strongly co-occurred. Because counts were too low, 15 to 20 rarely observed V segments, including chromosome 9 orphons, were excluded from the earlier analysis of 587 of the donors. Specific HLA alleles were associated with roughly 17,000 TCR beta sequences at a false discovery rate of 0.05 in a later analysis. For the cohort, immune exposure information was limited to CMV serostatus. The study listed 150 to 200 TCR beta chains as associated with cytomegalovirus. In an earlier analysis of 500 to 650 of the donors, most TCR beta V segments appeared in productive rearrangements about 90% or about 30% of the time, broadly matching IMGT annotations. Most CMV-associated TCR beta chains appeared to be HLA-restricted in a later analysis, and the HLA associations seemed to be driven largely by CMV exposure. Correlated functional status among segregating V segments might reflect linkage disequilibrium, but an unknown experimental factor could not be ruled out.

Sequencing was carried out using PBMCs. In this chain, TRBV4-1 is recombined with TRBJ2-1; TRBD1 lines up with 10 middle nucleotides. The source is a man aged 25 to 45 in good health and CMV-seronegative. The CDR3 protein: CASSQEDGGQGGQVRFF. The sequenced DNA is TGCGCCAGCAGCCAAGAAGATGGTGGACAGGGGGGACAGGTGCGGTTCTTC.